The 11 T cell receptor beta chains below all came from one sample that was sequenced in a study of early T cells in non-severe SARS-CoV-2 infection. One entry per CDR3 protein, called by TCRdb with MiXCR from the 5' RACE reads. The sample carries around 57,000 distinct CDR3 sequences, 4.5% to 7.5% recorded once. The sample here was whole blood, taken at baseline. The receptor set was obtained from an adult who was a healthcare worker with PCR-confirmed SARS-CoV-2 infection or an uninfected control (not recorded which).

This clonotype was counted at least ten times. DNA of the CDR3: TGTGCCAGCAGCCATCCCCCGGGACAGGGGAACGGCTACACCTTC. It is translated as CASSHPPGQGNGYTF. V gene TRBV16 combines with J gene TRBJ1-2; 10 positions match TRBD1. CDR3 size: 15 residues. Germline CDR1 and CDR2: KGHSY and FQNENV. The V and J ends lost 3 bases and 8 bases, in that order; junction bases with no gene match: 9.

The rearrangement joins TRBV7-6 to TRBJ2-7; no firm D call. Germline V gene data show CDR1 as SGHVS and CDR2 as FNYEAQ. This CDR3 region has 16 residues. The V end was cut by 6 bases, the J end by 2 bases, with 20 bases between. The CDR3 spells CASSHPDPLGTYEQYF. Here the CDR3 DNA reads TGTGCCAGCAGTCATCCAGACCCCCTGGGAACCTACGAGCAGTACTTC.

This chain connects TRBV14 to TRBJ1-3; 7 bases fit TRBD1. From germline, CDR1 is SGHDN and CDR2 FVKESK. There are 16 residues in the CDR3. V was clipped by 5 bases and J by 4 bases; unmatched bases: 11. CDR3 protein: CASSYRQGHEGNTIYF. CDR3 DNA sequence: TGTGCCAGCAGCTATCGACAGGGCCATGAGGGAAACACCATATATTTT.

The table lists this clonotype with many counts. The CDR3 sequence is CASSSQEETQYF. In DNA form, the CDR3 reads TGTGCCAGCAGCTCTCAAGAGGAGACCCAGTACTTC. J is TRBJ2-5 and V is TRBV5-6; D unresolved. Trimming left V 3 bases short and J 5 bases short, with 8 bases between. This CDR3 region has 12 residues. Per the germline V gene, CDR1 is SGHDT and CDR2 is YYEEEE.

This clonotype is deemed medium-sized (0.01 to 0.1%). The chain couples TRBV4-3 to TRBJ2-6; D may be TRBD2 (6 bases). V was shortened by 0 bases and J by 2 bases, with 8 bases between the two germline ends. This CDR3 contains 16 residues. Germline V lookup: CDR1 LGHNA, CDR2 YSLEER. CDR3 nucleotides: TGCGCCAGCAGCCAAGATGGAGGGGCTGGGGCCAACGTCCTGACTTTC. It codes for CASSQDGGAGANVLTF.

The CDR3 region is CASSRGLVGYTF. CDR3 sequence (DNA): TGTGCCAGCAGCCGGGGGCTCGTAGGCTACACCTTC. V gene TRBV7-8 combines with J gene TRBJ1-2, with D tentatively TRBD1 (6 bases). The CDR3 is 12 residues long. Germline loops: CDR1 SGHVS, CDR2 FQNEAQ. Trimming removed 5 bases from V and 8 bases from J, with 12 bases in between.

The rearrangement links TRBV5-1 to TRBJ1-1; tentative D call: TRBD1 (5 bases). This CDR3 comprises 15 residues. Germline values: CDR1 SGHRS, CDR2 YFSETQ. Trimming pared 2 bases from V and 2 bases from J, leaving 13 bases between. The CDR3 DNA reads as TGCGCCAGCAGCTTAGCCGGGACTTCCAACACTGAAGCTTTCTTT. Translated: CASSLAGTSNTEAFF.

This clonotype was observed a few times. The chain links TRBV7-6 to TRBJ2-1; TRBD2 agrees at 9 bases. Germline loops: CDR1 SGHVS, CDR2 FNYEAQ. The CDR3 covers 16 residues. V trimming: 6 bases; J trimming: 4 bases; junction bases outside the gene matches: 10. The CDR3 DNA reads TGTGCCAGCAGGCTCCTCGGCGGGAGGGGGTACAATGAGCAGTTCTTC. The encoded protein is CASRLLGGRGYNEQFF.

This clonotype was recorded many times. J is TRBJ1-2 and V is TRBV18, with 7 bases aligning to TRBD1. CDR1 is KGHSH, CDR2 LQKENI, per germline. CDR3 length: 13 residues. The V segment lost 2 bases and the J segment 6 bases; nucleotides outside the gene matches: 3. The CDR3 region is CASSPTGENGYTF. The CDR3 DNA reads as TGTGCCAGCTCACCAACAGGGGAGAATGGCTACACCTTC.

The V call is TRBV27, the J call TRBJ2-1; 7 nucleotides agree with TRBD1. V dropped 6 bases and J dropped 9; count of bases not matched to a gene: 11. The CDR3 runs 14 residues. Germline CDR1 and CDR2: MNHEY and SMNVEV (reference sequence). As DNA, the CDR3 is TGTGCCAGCAGCACTAGACAGGGAAGAACTGAGCAGTTCTTC. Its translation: CASSTRQGRTEQFF.

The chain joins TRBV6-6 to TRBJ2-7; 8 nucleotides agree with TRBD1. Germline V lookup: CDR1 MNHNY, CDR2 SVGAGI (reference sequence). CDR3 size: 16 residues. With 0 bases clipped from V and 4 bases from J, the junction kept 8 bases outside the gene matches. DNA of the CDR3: TGTGCCAGCAGTTACTCGGACAGGGCTTTTTCGTACGAGCAGTACTTC. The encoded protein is CASSYSDRAFSYEQYF.